This TCR beta chain was found in a study of T cells after yellow fever vaccination. The V end was cut by 2 bases, the J end by 0 bases, with 11 bases between. The CDR3 covers 16 residues. The germline V gene encodes CDR1 SGHTA and CDR2 FQGNSA. One entry per CDR3 protein, called by TCRdb with MiXCR from the 5' RACE reads. Here the sample spans about 240,000 distinct CDR3 sequences, 6.9% being singletons. This receptor was taken from a man aged 25-45 years who received the YFV17D yellow fever vaccine. The specimen was CD4+ T cells sorted from PBMCs, collected 15 days after the yellow fever booster vaccination. The V and J genes are TRBV7-2 and TRBJ1-3, with D unclear. CDR3 sequence: CASSLFQAGSGNTIYF. The DNA of the CDR3 is TGTGCCAGCAGCTTATTTCAGGCCGGCTCTGGAAACACCATATATTTT. Based on the CDR3 plus reference TRBV7-2 and TRBJ1-3, the full variable domain is GAGVSQSPSNKVTEKGKDVELRCDPISGHTALYWYRQSLGQGLEFLIYFQGNSAPDKSGLPSDRFSAERTGGSVSTLTIQRTQQEDSAVYLCASSLFQAGSGNTIYFGEGSWLTVV.